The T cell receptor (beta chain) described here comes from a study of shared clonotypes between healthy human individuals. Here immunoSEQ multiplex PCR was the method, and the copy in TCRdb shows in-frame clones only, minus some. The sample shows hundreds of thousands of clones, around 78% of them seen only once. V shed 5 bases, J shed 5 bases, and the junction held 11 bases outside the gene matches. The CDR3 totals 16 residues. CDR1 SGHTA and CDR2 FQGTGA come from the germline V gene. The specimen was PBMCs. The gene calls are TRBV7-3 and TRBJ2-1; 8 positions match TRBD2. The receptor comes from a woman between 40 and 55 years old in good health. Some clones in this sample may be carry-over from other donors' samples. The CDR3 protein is CASSSPGLGPHNEQFF. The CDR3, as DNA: TGTGCCAGCAGCAGCCCGGGACTAGGCCCCCACAATGAGCAGTTCTTC.